This T cell receptor beta chain was identified in a study of CD8 T cells in ankylosing spondylitis (dated by TCRdb to the late 2010s). Describing the broader study: The study set out to find disease-linked TCR variants by profiling T cell receptor beta repertoires in ankylosing spondylitis patients and healthy donors. Peripheral blood was sampled, and synovial fluid was additionally collected from ankylosing spondylitis patients. The full study cohort was made up of 25 ankylosing spondylitis patients and over 90 healthy donors. Summary of the overall study and its limitations: The disease-linked clones had a CD8+ phenotype and were found at relatively low frequencies in peripheral blood. Significant enrichment of the disease-linked clones was reported in matched synovial fluid samples from ankylosing spondylitis patients. Blood from ankylosing spondylitis patients appeared to be characterized by a TCR beta motif composed of under ten highly homologous amino acid variants. Some TCR beta motif variants had previously been reported in synovial fluid and blood of reactive arthritis patients, which suggested common disease-initiation mechanisms.

This clonotype occurred many times. Its antigen is still unknown. No much larger clonotype is one base removed from it; base qualities were not supplied. The CDR3 covers 16 residues, taking in both the cysteine and the phenylalanine. Here the CDR3 DNA is all that survives: 48 bases in frame from base 1. V has 4 bases trimmed and J has 3 bases trimmed; junction bases matching no gene number 10. Sequences ENHRY (CDR1) and SYGVKD (CDR2) are obtained from the germline V gene. The instrument given in TCRdb is Illumina HiSeq 2500. Quantitative 5'-RACE with molecular barcodes was the method used to prepare the TCR beta libraries. The published analysis was carried out like this. A new computational method based on a probabilistic model of VDJ rearrangement was used to identify disease-linked TCR variants. TCRdb ran its own pipeline on the public reads, namely fastp trimming at Q25 and MiXCR clone calling, and kept in-frame beta chains. Rows are unified per CDR3 protein, each entry keeping the most common DNA and genes. None of the V and J calls come from the authors' own analysis; TCRdb made them. Present in this sample are 200,000 to 300,000 distinct CDR3 sequences, 20% to 30% of which were seen just once. The top ten constitute roughly 0.67% of the sample.

Input material: blood, either unsorted or a sorted T cell fraction (not recorded which). The rearranged segments are TRBV10-3 and TRBJ2-7; TRBD1 matches 9 bases in the middle. The TCR comes from a male donor with ankylosing spondylitis or in good health (not recorded which). For the CDR3, the sequence is CAISAPRDRVVYEQYF. The bases are TGTGCCATCAGTGCCCCCCGGGACAGGGTTGTCTACGAGCAGTACTTC.